The rows below give T cell receptor beta chains drawn from one sample of a study of blood T cell repertoires in COVID-19. Method: immunoSEQ multiplex PCR; TCRdb's copy keeps in-frame clones and lacks some. The profile shows some 76,000 clones, 80% to 90% of them singletons. The material sequenced was peripheral blood. Every receptor here comes from a woman aged 55-75 years with acute or convalescent COVID-19. CDR3s include the opening cysteine and the closing phenylalanine or tryptophan. The D gene is left open where the match is weak. Clone size is not always given. Where it is, it says once, few, many or a class for expanded clones.

.	.	TRBV18	TRBJ2-5	16	TGTGCCAGCTCACCACTCCTGGCGGGGTTAGGGGAGACCCAGTACTTC	CASSPLLAGLGETQYF
.	TRBD1	TRBV5-4	TRBJ2-3	15	TGTGCCAGCAGCGAGGGACAGGGGGGGACAGATACGCAGTATTTT	CASSEGQGGTDTQYF
.	TRBD1	TRBV19	TRBJ1-1	14	TGTGCCAGTAGTCATGACAGGGGAGCAACTGAAGCTTTCTTT	CASSHDRGATEAFF
.	.	TRBV19	TRBJ2-4	14	TGTGCCAGCGGAAAACAGGACCCCAAGGGGATTCAGTACTTC	CASGKQDPKGIQYF
.	TRBD1	TRBV3-1/TRBV3-2	TRBJ1-3	16	TGTGCCAGCAGCCAAAAGGTACAGGGGGCCGGAAACACCATATATTTT	CASSQKVQGAGNTIYF
.	.	TRBV2	TRBJ2-7	13	TGTGCCAGCAGTGGGCTGGGAGTAGGCGAGCAGTACTTC	CASSGLGVGEQYF
.	.	TRBV7-6	TRBJ2-5	13	TGTGCCAGCAGTCACAGGGCGCGAGAGACCCAGTACTTC	CASSHRARETQYF
.	TRBD1	TRBV28	TRBJ1-5	14	TGTGCCATCTCGACAGGGATTAGCAATCAGCCCCAGCATTTT	CAISTGISNQPQHF
.	TRBD1	TRBV19	TRBJ1-6	20	TGTGCCAGTAGCGTCTTTGGTGGGTCGACAGGGGACGGCTATAATTCACCCCTCCACTTT	CASSVFGGSTGDGYNSPLHF
.	TRBD1	TRBV5-8	TRBJ1-3	18	TGTGCCAGCAGCTTGGAACAGGGGGGTTTTATTTCTGGAAACACCATATATTTT	CASSLEQGGFISGNTIYF
.	TRBD1	TRBV28	TRBJ1-4	14	TGTGCCAGCAGCAACAGGGGCGCGCGTGAAAAACTGTTTTTT	CASSNRGAREKLFF
.	.	TRBV6-5	TRBJ1-3	15	TGTGCCAGCAGTTACGCCGACTTAACTGGAAACACCATATATTTT	CASSYADLTGNTIYF
.	TRBD2	TRBV6-5	TRBJ2-3	15	TGTGCCAGCAGTTACGGGGGGGTTGGAACAGATACGCAGTATTTT	CASSYGGVGTDTQYF
few	TRBD1	TRBV28	TRBJ1-5	15	TGTGCCAGCAGTCATGGGACAGTGCGCAATCAGCCCCAGCATTTT	CASSHGTVRNQPQHF
.	.	TRBV6-5	TRBJ1-6	15	TGTGCCAGCACCCTGGTAAGGGGTGAAAATTCACCCCTCCACTTT	CASTLVRGENSPLHF
.	TRBD1	TRBV5-5	TRBJ1-2	15	TGTGCCAGCAGCTCGACAGGGGGAGCTAACTATGGCTACACCTTC	CASSSTGGANYGYTF
.	.	TRBV7-2	TRBJ1-3	14	TGTGCCAGCAGCTTAGGAGGAACTGGAAACACCATATATTTT	CASSLGGTGNTIYF
.	.	TRBV19	TRBJ2-3	14	TGTGCCAGTAGTATCGCGATGAGCACAGATACGCAGTATTTT	CASSIAMSTDTQYF
.	.	TRBV28	TRBJ1-2	13	TGTGCCAGCAGTTTTTACAGAAACTATGGCTACACCTTC	CASSFYRNYGYTF
.	TRBD2	TRBV11-2	TRBJ2-1	14	TGTGCCAGCAGCTTAGCGGGGGGCTACAATGAGCAGTTCTTC	CASSLAGGYNEQFF
.	.	TRBV18	TRBJ1-3	15	TGTGCCAGCTCACCATCGGAGGGATCCGGAAACACCATATATTTT	CASSPSEGSGNTIYF
.	.	TRBV9	TRBJ1-6	12	TGTGCCAGCAGCTTTGAGGGTTCACCCCTCCACTTT	CASSFEGSPLHF
.	.	TRBV2	TRBJ1-5	15	TGTGCCAGCAGTGAATTGGGACTGAACAATCAGCCCCAGCATTTT	CASSELGLNNQPQHF